One sample yielded the 32 T cell receptor beta chains listed below, sequenced in a study of tumor and adjacent non-tumor tissue in lung cancer. Three rounds of nested PCR, following a modified ARM-PCR protocol, produced the TCRbeta library. TCRdb reprocessed the multiplex PCR reads via MiXCR and lists one record per CDR3 protein. This table holds about 86,000 distinct CDR3 sequences, 75% to 85% found once. This sample's RNA came from whole unsorted tissue. More than 3 cm separated this lung sample from the edge of the tumor. Material for sequencing was distant non-tumor lung tissue. The receptors shown here come from a woman aged 45-65 years with non-small cell lung cancer.

On this clonotype: One junction end disagrees with the germline gene, perhaps due to a read error. The chain combines TRBV5-1 with TRBJ1-5; D is unresolved. The CDR3 extends over 13 amino acids. The germline V gene encodes CDR1 SGHRS and CDR2 YFSETQ. The DNA of the CDR3 is TGTGCCAGCAGCGAACTTCCAAATCAGTCCCAGCATTTT. As protein: CASSELPNQSQHF.

The chain links TRBV7-9 to TRBJ2-7; D possibly uses TRBD1 or TRBD2 (5 bases each). Germline lookup yields CDR1 SEHNR and CDR2 FQNEAQ (reference sequence). The CDR3 contains 14 residues. V was clipped by 1 base and J by 3 bases, with 10 bases between them. The CDR3 region is CASSLDGGGYEQYF. In DNA, the CDR3 is TGTGCCAGCAGCTTAGATGGTGGGGGCTACGAGCAGTACTTC.

This rearrangement joins TRBV20-1 to TRBJ2-7; D might be TRBD2 (6 bases). With 2 bases removed from V and 4 bases from J, the gap between germline ends came to 15 bases. CDR1 is DFQATT and CDR2 is SNEGSKA in the germline V gene (reference sequence). This CDR3 is 14 amino acids long. CDR3 DNA sequence: TGCAGTGCTAGACCCCTAGCAGGAGGGTACGAGCAGTACGTC. Its translation is CSARPLAGGYEQYV.

The rearrangement joins TRBV28 to TRBJ1-6, with TRBD1 identical over 10 bases. Germline V gives CDR1 MDHEN, CDR2 SYDVKM. Trimming cost V 6 bases and J 13 bases; bases outside gene matches: 6. CDR3 length: 13 amino acids. The CDR3 loop reads CASRGQGTSPLHF. CDR3 in DNA: TGTGCCAGCAGGGGACAGGGGACTTCTCCCCTCCACTTT.

For this clonotype: Germline is not matched at one junction end, which may reflect a read error. The gene calls are TRBV6-1 and TRBJ2-1; TRBD2 matches 7 bases. Germline V gives CDR1 MNHNS, CDR2 SASEGT. This CDR3 has 16 residues. The CDR3 nucleotides are TGTGCCAGCAGTGAGTCGCTGGGAGGGCCCAACAATAAGCAGTTCTTC. Its protein is CASSESLGGPNNKQFF.

As concerns this clonotype: At one boundary the junction diverges from the germline segment, which might be a read error. CDR3 DNA sequence: TGCGGCGTTTGCTCCACAGGGGGCTTTGAGACCCATTACTTC. This sequence encodes CGVCSTGGFETHYF. The rearrangement links TRBV29-1 to TRBJ2-5; 9 bases match TRBD1. Per germline, CDR1 SQVTM and CDR2 ANQGSEA. CDR3 length: 14 residues.

This clonotype appeared once. Since a much larger clone is just one base distant, this may be a read error. V is TRBV7-9 and J is TRBJ2-6; perhaps TRBD2 as D (5 bases). The CDR3 is made up of 17 amino acids. The V and J ends lost 5 bases and 3 bases respectively, with 17 bases between them. CDR1 is SEHNR and CDR2 is FQNEAQ in the germline V gene (reference sequence). CDR3 protein: CASSETKVGSGANVLTF. The CDR3 bases are TGTGCCAGCAGCGAGACGAAAGTGGGGAGTGGGGCCAACGTCCTGACTTTC.

To note about this clonotype: The junction shows a germline mismatch at one end, possibly a read error. The chain joins TRBV24-1 to TRBJ2-5, with a weak D call TRBD2 (6 bases). CDR1 is KGHDR, CDR2 SFDVKD, per germline. The CDR3 is 14 amino acids. The CDR3 DNA follows: TGTGTCACCAGTGATTCGGGGGAAACGGAGACCCAGTACTTC. Amino acids: CVTSDSGETETQYF.

To note about this clonotype: Germline is not matched at one junction end, which may reflect a read error. The genes are TRBV11-2 and TRBJ2-3; D is perhaps TRBD1 (5 bases). The CDR3 totals 16 residues. The V gene's germline CDR1 is SGHAT and CDR2 FQNNGV. The CDR3 nucleotides read TGTGCCAGCAGCTTGTGGGGCCAGCTAACTACAGATACGCGGTATTTT. Amino acid sequence: CASSLWGQLTTDTRYF.

About this clonotype: Sequence at one end of the junction differs from germline and may be a read error. The chain uses TRBV12-3 or TRBV12-4 and TRBJ2-1; 7 bases align to TRBD2. The CDR3 length is 12 residues. Written as DNA, the CDR3 is TGTGCCTGCAGTCCGGGACTAAAGGGACAGTTCTTC. Protein sequence: CACSPGLKGQFF.

This clonotype showed up just once. An end of the junction differs from the germline gene, which may be a read error. CDR3 DNA sequence: TGTGCCAGCAGTGAATTTCAAGCGGGAGGGTACAAGCAATACTTC. Encoded protein: CASSEFQAGGYKQYF. The rearrangement uses TRBV6-1 and TRBJ2-7; 10 bases are shared with TRBD2. The CDR3 has 15 amino acids. Germline V gene sequence: CDR1 MNHNS, CDR2 SASEGT.

In its sample, this clonotype was seen many times. The rearrangement links TRBV20-1 to TRBJ2-1, with a weak D call TRBD1 (6 bases). In germline, CDR1 is DFQATT, CDR2 SNEGSKA (reference sequence). There are 15 residues in the CDR3. Trimming removed 0 bases from V and 1 base from J, with 10 bases in between. The CDR3 loop is CSAREQGKSYNEQFF. The CDR3 bases are TGCAGTGCTAGAGAACAGGGTAAATCCTACAATGAGCAGTTCTTC.

In the case of this clonotype: The CDR3 ends on some other residue instead of the conserved phenylalanine or tryptophan, so this is likely a read error. It is unclear where the CDR3 begins or ends on the DNA, so no DNA is shown, and the CDR3 is as TCRdb lists it. The chain combines TRBV4-2 with TRBJ1-5. The CDR3 spans 15 residues, counting both ends. Germline-derived CDR1 and CDR2 are LGHNA and YNFKEQ. The CDR3 sequence: CASSQDLTSNRPQLL.

Points on this clonotype: This sequence may be a read error, since a much larger clone differs from it by one base. V usage is TRBV5-1 and J usage is TRBJ2-3; a weak D match, TRBD2 (6 bases). The CDR3 is 15 amino acids. From germline, CDR1 is SGHRS and CDR2 YFSETQ. The CDR3 loop is CVSSPAGRDTDTQYF. Written as DNA, the CDR3 is TGCGTCAGCAGCCCGGCAGGGCGGGACACAGATACGCAGTATTTT.

The table lists this clonotype with many counts. The V and J genes are TRBV11-2 and TRBJ2-1; D may be TRBD2 (7 bases). Germline V CDR1 and CDR2: SGHAT, FQNNGV. V lost 5 bases and J 0 bases, leaving 17 bases between the germline ends. The CDR3 covers 17 residues. CDR3 sequence reads: CASSQGRGGSSYNEQFF. In DNA form, the CDR3 reads TGTGCCAGCAGCCAGGGGAGGGGCGGGAGCTCCTACAATGAGCAGTTCTTC.

This clonotype has just one count. The chain has TRBV29-1 and TRBJ2-2; the D call may be TRBD1 or TRBD2 (5 bases each). Trimming took off 6 bases at V and 17 bases at J, with 25 bases between the two ends. Germline V gene lookup returns CDR1 SQVTM and CDR2 ANQGSEA. CDR3 size: 13 residues. CDR3 bases: TGCAGCGTGGGGCCTGCGAACACCGGGGAGCCTTTTTTT. Encoded protein: CSVGPANTGEPFF.

Remarks on this clonotype: No conserved phenylalanine or tryptophan ends this CDR3, so it is likely a read error. V usage is TRBV28 and J usage is TRBJ2-7, with 12 bases identical to TRBD2. V lost 5 bases, J lost 5 bases, and 7 bases stayed unmatched. Germline values: CDR1 MDHEN, CDR2 SYDVKM. The CDR3 is 15 amino acids. The CDR3 is CASSPPSGRVHEQYY. CDR3 sequence (DNA): TGTGCCAGCAGTCCCCCTAGCGGGAGGGTCCACGAGCAGTACTAC.

Comment on this clonotype: One end of the junction is discordant with germline, which a read error may explain. The V gene is TRBV5-4, the J gene TRBJ2-1; D is possibly TRBD2 (5 bases). Germline V gene data show CDR1 as SGHNT and CDR2 as YYREEE (reference sequence). CDR3 length: 15 amino acids. The CDR3 reads CAISERAAHYNEQFF. As DNA, the CDR3 is TGTGCCATCAGCGAGAGGGCGGCCCACTACAATGAGCAGTTCTTC.

CDR3 sequence reads: CAIRETKAGVLNEQFF. CDR3 DNA sequence: TGTGCCATCAGAGAGACTAAAGCGGGAGTCCTGAATGAGCAGTTCTTC. The V call is TRBV10-3, the J call TRBJ2-1; 8 positions match TRBD2. Germline V gene data show CDR1 as ENHRY and CDR2 as SYGVKD. This CDR3 spans 16 amino acids. Trimming took 6 bases from V and 7 from J; bases not matched to a gene: 14.

V is TRBV4-1 and J is TRBJ1-5, with a possible D match to TRBD1 (6 bases). Trimming shortened V by 1 base and J by 5 bases, and 12 bases separated the two germline ends. This CDR3 is built from 15 residues. Per germline, CDR1 MGHRA and CDR2 YSYEKL. The CDR3 nucleotides are TGCGCCAGCAGCCAAGGGGACACGGGCGATCAGCCCCAGCATTTT. This sequence encodes CASSQGDTGDQPQHF.

The rearrangement joins TRBV29-1 to TRBJ2-1, with D maybe TRBD1 (5 bases). This CDR3 is 16 amino acids long. V was cut by 2 bases and J by 2 bases, with 16 bases left in between. Germline V gene data show CDR1 as SQVTM and CDR2 as ANQGSEA. CDR3 DNA sequence: TGCAGCGTTGAATCTCAGGACACGATGACCTACAATGAGCAGTTCTTC. Its translation: CSVESQDTMTYNEQFF.

The gene calls are TRBV29-1 and TRBJ2-7; TRBD2 is a possible D gene (6 bases). The V end lost 6 bases, the J end lost 5 bases, and 17 bases lay between the germline ends. Germline V gene lookup returns CDR1 SQVTM and CDR2 ANQGSEA. This CDR3 is 13 amino acids long. The CDR3 region is CSVDGLSGDEQYF. DNA for the CDR3: TGCAGCGTCGACGGTCTATCGGGAGACGAGCAGTACTTC.

As concerns this clonotype: The junction differs from germline at one of its ends, possibly a read error. The V and J genes are TRBV5-5 and TRBJ1-5; D ambiguous. This CDR3 is 15 amino acids long. Per germline, CDR1 SGHKS and CDR2 YYEKEE (reference sequence). CDR3 in DNA: TGCGCCAGCAGCGTTAGCCCGGGCTGGAATCAGCCCCAGCATTTT. Translation gives CASSVSPGWNQPQHF. The full variable domain, its missing parts supplied by reference TRBV5-5 and TRBJ1-5, is DAGVTQSPTHLIKTRGQQVTLRCSPISGHKSVSWYQQVLGQGPQFIFQYYEKEERGRGNFPDRFSARQFPNYSSELNVNALLLGDSALYLCASSVSPGWNQPQHFGDGTRLSIL.

With regard to this clonotype: The conserved closing phenylalanine or tryptophan is absent in this CDR3, likely reflecting a read error. CDR3 nucleotide sequence: TGTGCCAGCAGGTCAGGGGGAGAGCCATTTGAGACCCAGTACCTC. Translation: CASRSGGEPFETQYL. The rearrangement joins TRBV6-5 to TRBJ2-5; TRBD1 matches at 7 bases. The CDR3 runs to 15 residues. The germline V gene encodes CDR1 MNHEY and CDR2 SVGAGI. J was trimmed by 5 bases and V by 6 bases; bases with no gene match: 12.

Comment on this clonotype: Just one base apart from a much larger clone, this may be a read error. V gene TRBV20-1 combines with J gene TRBJ2-3; D unclear. This CDR3 is built from 15 residues. The germline V gene encodes CDR1 DFQATT and CDR2 SNEGSKA (reference sequence). Trimming removed 6 bases from V and 1 base from J, with 17 bases in between. The CDR3 sequence: CSAMMQRPGTDTQYF. CDR3 DNA sequence: TGCAGTGCCATGATGCAAAGACCGGGCACAGATACGCAGTATTTT.

On this clonotype: One end of the junction is discordant with germline, which a read error may explain. The CDR3 coding sequence is TGTGCCGGCAGCCGCTCCCTAGCGCCAGGGGAGACCCAGTACTTC. Translating it yields CAGSRSLAPGETQYF. The chain uses TRBV6-2 or TRBV6-3 and TRBJ2-5, with D maybe TRBD2 (6 bases). The V gene's germline CDR1 is MNHEY and CDR2 SVGEGT. The CDR3 is 15 residues long.

This clonotype is labeled medium-sized (0.01 to 0.1%). The rearrangement joins TRBV29-1 to TRBJ2-5; possible D gene TRBD2, 5 bases. The V and J ends lost 4 bases and 3 bases respectively, with 9 bases between them. The CDR3 sequence is 12 residues long. Germline CDR1 is SQVTM and CDR2 is ANQGSEA. CDR3 amino acids: CSVGREEETQYF. CDR3 coding DNA: TGCAGCGTTGGTCGGGAAGAAGAGACCCAGTACTTC. The full variable domain, rest sourced from reference TRBV29-1 and TRBJ2-5, is SAVISQKPSRDICQRGTSLTIQCQVDSQVTMMFWYRQQPGQSLTLIATANQGSEATYESGFVIDKFPISRPNLTFSTLTVSNMSPEDSSIYLCSVGREEETQYFGPGTRLLVL.

On this clonotype: The germline gene is not matched at one end of the junction; a read error may be the cause. This rearrangement joins TRBV6-6 to TRBJ2-7; 8 bases are shared with TRBD1. The V gene's germline CDR1 is MNHNY and CDR2 SVGAGI (reference sequence). CDR3 length: 15 amino acids. CDR3 sequence reads: CVSSHTGQGTGEQYF. CDR3 bases: TGTGTCAGCAGCCACACCGGACAGGGAACGGGCGAGCAGTACTTC.

Here the CDR3 DNA reads TGCAGCGTTGCCGTGACAGGAGCGGGAGATACGCAGTATTTT. It translates to CSVAVTGAGDTQYF. The chain carries TRBV29-1 and TRBJ2-3, with D possibly being TRBD1 or TRBD2 (6 bases each). CDR3 length: 14 amino acids. With 4 bases removed from V and 5 bases from J, the gap between germline ends came to 16 bases. The germline CDR1 and CDR2 sequences are SQVTM and ANQGSEA.

As regards this clonotype: At one end the junction does not follow the germline gene, possibly because of a read error. CDR3 nucleotide sequence: TGTACCAGCAGCTTAAGTAGCGGAGAGCAGTACTTC. Its translation is CTSSLSSGEQYF. The V and J genes are TRBV11-2 and TRBJ2-7; possibly TRBD2 for D (6 bases). Germline values: CDR1 SGHAT, CDR2 FQNNGV. The CDR3 is 12 amino acids.

This clonotype was found a few times. A much bigger clone sits one base away, suggesting this may be a read error. The conserved final phenylalanine or tryptophan is absent from the CDR3, which likely points to a read error. This chain uses TRBV11-2 with TRBJ2-3; D uncertain. This CDR3 has 15 residues. V lost 6 bases and J lost 0, with 13 bases in between. The germline CDR1 and CDR2 sequences are SGHAT and FQNNGV. The CDR3 sequence: CASRQQFSSTDTQYY. The DNA of the CDR3 is TGTGCCAGCAGGCAACAGTTTTCTAGCACAGATACGCAGTATTAT.

The chain links TRBV28 to TRBJ1-4, with D hard to call. Germline values: CDR1 MDHEN, CDR2 SYDVKM. V lost 10 bases and J 17 bases, leaving 23 bases between the germline ends. The CDR3 is 12 residues long. CDR3: CATSIVGEKPFF. CDR3 DNA: TGTGCCACCTCGATAGTGGGTGAAAAACCATTTTTT.